One and the same sample provided the 21 T cell receptor beta chains below, sequenced in a study of spatial heterogeneity in lung cancer. Specified time point: blood at routine non-recurrence follow-up after resection. TCRdb redid the calling of the 5' RACE reads with MiXCR, one entry per CDR3 protein. The repertoire holds 110,000 or so distinct CDR3 sequences, with about 10% as singletons. Material: PBMCs, obtained at follow-up. These receptors were obtained from a female donor with early-stage non-small cell lung cancer.

J is TRBJ1-5 and V is TRBV20-1; maybe TRBD1 (5 bases). Germline CDR1 and CDR2: DFQATT and SNEGSKA (reference sequence). V lost 3 bases and J lost 2, with 8 bases in between. This CDR3 region has 13 residues. The CDR3 is CSASSQGNQPQHF. The CDR3, as DNA: TGCAGTGCTAGTTCACAGGGCAATCAGCCCCAGCATTTT.

This chain links TRBV5-1 with TRBJ1-1; D remains ambiguous. Germline CDR1 is SGHRS and CDR2 is YFSETQ. Trimming took 0 bases from V and 4 from J, leaving 10 bases between them. This CDR3 is built from 14 residues. CDR3 DNA sequence: TGCGCCAGCAGCTTGGGGCCCCTGGGCACTGAAGCTTTCTTT. Protein sequence: CASSLGPLGTEAFF.

In this sample, this clonotype turned up many times. The chain uses TRBV29-1 and TRBJ2-3; D is perhaps TRBD2 (6 bases). This CDR3 has 14 amino acids. Germline values: CDR1 SQVTM, CDR2 ANQGSEA. V gave up 4 bases and J gave up 4 bases, with 15 bases separating them. CDR3 sequence: CSVVAAPTPDTQYF. The CDR3, as DNA: TGCAGCGTTGTAGCGGCACCAACCCCAGATACGCAGTATTTT.

This clonotype has ten or more counts. The J gene is TRBJ1-5, the V gene TRBV10-3; no clear D gene. There are 14 residues in the CDR3. With 3 bases removed from V and 4 bases from J, the gap between germline ends came to 10 bases. Germline V gene data show CDR1 as ENHRY and CDR2 as SYGVKD. The CDR3 sequence: CAISDESENQPQHF. CDR3 nucleotide sequence: TGTGCCATCAGTGATGAGTCTGAAAATCAGCCCCAGCATTTT.

This clonotype was picked up many times. The chain is built from TRBV27 and TRBJ2-6; D not resolved. Germline loops: CDR1 MNHEY, CDR2 SMNVEV (reference sequence). V was cut by 3 bases and J by 4 bases, with 19 bases left in between. This CDR3 is built from 18 residues. Here the CDR3 reads CASSLTRRLIYGANVLTF. The CDR3 DNA reads as TGTGCCAGCAGTTTGACCAGACGGTTGATTTACGGGGCCAACGTCCTGACTTTC.

The J gene is TRBJ2-3, the V gene TRBV2; D remains unclear. With 8 bases removed from V and 4 bases from J, the gap between germline ends came to 7 bases. The CDR3 spans 11 residues. The germline CDR1 and CDR2 sequences are SNHLY and FYNNEI. The CDR3 DNA follows: TGTGCCAGCGGCGTAGCAGATACGCAGTATTTT. It encodes CASGVADTQYF.

The sample holds a few counts of this clonotype. The chain couples TRBV7-9 to TRBJ2-5; 11 bases fit TRBD2. The CDR3 totals 18 residues. The V segment lost 3 bases and the J segment 4 bases; nucleotides outside the gene matches: 13. Germline V gives CDR1 SEHNR, CDR2 FQNEAQ (reference sequence). The CDR3 loop reads CASSFPRLAGSRVETQYF. The CDR3 DNA reads TGTGCCAGCAGCTTCCCCCGACTAGCGGGATCAAGGGTAGAGACCCAGTACTTC.

V and J are TRBV4-2 and TRBJ2-1; the match to TRBD2 covers 8 bases. The CDR3 spans 16 residues. The germline V gene has CDR1 LGHNA and CDR2 YNFKEQ. The V segment lost 4 bases and the J segment 0 bases; nucleotides outside the gene matches: 5. CDR3 sequence reads: CASSLGLAYSYNEQFF. The DNA for the CDR3 is TGTGCCAGCAGCCTAGGACTAGCTTACTCCTACAATGAGCAGTTCTTC.

The V call is TRBV12-3 or TRBV12-4, the J call TRBJ2-1; D is undetermined. The CDR3 is 15 residues long. Trimming cost V 7 bases and J 3 bases, with 16 bases left between them. DNA of the CDR3: TGTGCCAGCAACCCCGACGGTGGATACTACAATGAGCAGTTCTTC. Protein: CASNPDGGYYNEQFF.

The CDR3 DNA is TGTGCCTGGAGTGACCCAACTTCAGGGATTCGGGCTGAAGCTTTCTTT. Protein sequence: CAWSDPTSGIRAEAFF. This sequence joins TRBV30 and TRBJ1-1; D might be TRBD1 (5 bases). CDR1 is GTSNPN and CDR2 is SVGIG in the germline V gene (reference sequence). This CDR3 is built from 16 residues. Deletions cut 1 base from V and 6 bases from J, with 21 bases between.

This clonotype has only a few counts. V and J are TRBV5-1 and TRBJ2-3; 8 bases are shared with TRBD2. CDR3 length: 17 amino acids. V lost 5 bases to trimming and J lost 0 bases; unmatched junction nucleotides: 11. Germline CDR1 reads SGHRS; CDR2 reads YFSETQ. CDR3 sequence (DNA): TGCGCCAGCAGTTTGTATTTACTAGCGGAGAGCACAGATACGCAGTATTTT. This encodes CASSLYLLAESTDTQYF.

This clonotype was detected ten times or more. The genes are TRBV29-1 and TRBJ2-3; TRBD2 agrees at 7 bases. Trimming took 6 bases from V and 0 from J; bases not matched to a gene: 9. The CDR3 length is 15 residues. Germline CDR1 reads SQVTM; CDR2 reads ANQGSEA. CDR3 region: CSVGRAGISTDTQYF. The CDR3 DNA sequence: TGCAGCGTCGGACGAGCGGGGATTAGCACAGATACGCAGTATTTT.

This chain connects TRBV7-2 to TRBJ1-1, with 7 bases matching TRBD1. Germline V gene data show CDR1 as SGHTA and CDR2 as FQGNSA. This CDR3 contains 15 residues. V dropped 1 base and J dropped 2; count of bases not matched to a gene: 4. CDR3 nucleotide sequence: TGTGCCAGCAGCTTAGTAGGGGGCGCAAACACTGAAGCTTTCTTT. This gives the protein CASSLVGGANTEAFF.

The V gene is TRBV28, the J gene TRBJ2-7; D might be TRBD1 or TRBD2, each matching 5 bases. The CDR3 spans 15 residues. The germline V gene encodes CDR1 MDHEN and CDR2 SYDVKM. V gave up 1 base and J gave up 4 bases, with 14 bases separating them. The CDR3 region is CASSLSRGVGYEQYF. The CDR3 nucleotides are TGTGCCAGCAGTTTATCTAGAGGGGTCGGTTACGAGCAGTACTTC.

This clonotype was counted only a few times. V is TRBV24-1 and J is TRBJ1-2; 9 bases line up with TRBD1. J lost 5 bases, V lost 4 bases, and 10 bases had no gene match. The CDR3 is made up of 16 amino acids. CDR1 is KGHDR, CDR2 SFDVKD, per germline. CDR3: CATSDQTGQGNYGYTF. The CDR3 DNA reads TGTGCCACCAGTGACCAAACGGGACAGGGAAATTATGGCTACACCTTC.

The chain joins TRBV19 to TRBJ1-5; D is uncertain. The CDR3 runs to 14 residues. Deletions cut 6 bases from V and 1 base from J, with 10 bases between. Germline assignment: CDR1 LNHDA and CDR2 SQIVND (reference sequence). The CDR3 sequence: CASRKERSNQPQHF. CDR3 coding DNA: TGTGCCAGTAGGAAAGAGCGGAGCAATCAGCCCCAGCATTTT. Together with reference TRBV19 and TRBJ1-5, the CDR3 gives the full variable domain: DGGITQSPKYLFRKEGQNVTLSCEQNLNHDAMYWYRQDPGQGLRLIYYSQIVNDFQKGDIAEGYSVSREKKESFPLTVTSAQKNPTAFYLCASRKERSNQPQHFGDGTRLSIL.

The chain uses TRBV5-1 and TRBJ2-2; 11 nucleotides line up with TRBD2. This CDR3 region has 15 residues. From germline, CDR1 is SGHRS and CDR2 YFSETQ. With V trimmed by 5 bases and J by 3 bases, 3 bases remained unmatched. The CDR3 is CASSTGLADTGELFF. CDR3 in DNA: TGCGCCAGCAGTACGGGACTAGCGGACACCGGGGAGCTGTTTTTT. Full variable domain (outside the CDR3, taken from reference TRBV5-1 and TRBJ2-2): KAGVTQTPRYLIKTRGQQVTLSCSPISGHRSVSWYQQTPGQGLQFLFEYFSETQRNKGNFPGRFSGRQFSNSRSEMNVSTLELGDSALYLCASSTGLADTGELFFGEGSRLTVL.

This clonotype has only one observation. The chain joins TRBV3-1 to TRBJ2-1; D not certain. V gave up 7 bases and J gave up 6 bases, with 13 bases separating them. The germline gives CDR1 LGHDT, CDR2 YNNKEL (reference sequence). This CDR3 is built from 13 residues. Written as DNA, the CDR3 is TGTGCCAGCACGGTGAGTGGCGGCAATGAGCAGTTCTTC. Protein: CASTVSGGNEQFF.

This clonotype was detected only a few times. The chain employs TRBV20-1 and TRBJ2-3; 9 positions match TRBD2. Germline CDR1 is DFQATT and CDR2 is SNEGSKA (reference sequence). The junction had 6 bases not matched to a gene; V was cut back by 4 bases and J by 1 base. This CDR3 spans 15 amino acids. The CDR3 sequence is CSAKMSSGGTDTQYF. CDR3 nucleotide sequence: TGCAGTGCTAAGATGTCTAGCGGGGGCACAGATACGCAGTATTTT.

This clonotype was counted only a few times. The chain links TRBV13 to TRBJ2-7; TRBD1 aligns across 7 bases. After removal of 0 bases from V and 3 bases from J, the junction contained 11 bases not matched to a gene. Per the germline V gene, CDR1 is PRHDT and CDR2 is FYEKMQ (reference sequence). The CDR3 runs 17 residues. CDR3 nucleotide sequence: TGTGCCAGCAGCTTAGGCCCCGGGACAGAAGAGGGCTACGAGCAGTACTTC. This gives the protein CASSLGPGTEEGYEQYF.

This clonotype has more than one count but fewer than ten. The gene calls are TRBV5-1 and TRBJ1-2; D perhaps matches TRBD1 (6 bases). Trimming took off 2 bases at V and 4 bases at J, with 9 bases between the two ends. Germline V gene sequence: CDR1 SGHRS, CDR2 YFSETQ. CDR3 length: 13 residues. This CDR3 reads CASSFGGGYGYTF. DNA for the CDR3: TGCGCCAGCAGCTTTGGGGGCGGCTATGGCTACACCTTC. Full variable domain (outside the CDR3, taken from reference TRBV5-1 and TRBJ1-2): KAGVTQTPRYLIKTRGQQVTLSCSPISGHRSVSWYQQTPGQGLQFLFEYFSETQRNKGNFPGRFSGRQFSNSRSEMNVSTLELGDSALYLCASSFGGGYGYTFGSGTRLTVV.